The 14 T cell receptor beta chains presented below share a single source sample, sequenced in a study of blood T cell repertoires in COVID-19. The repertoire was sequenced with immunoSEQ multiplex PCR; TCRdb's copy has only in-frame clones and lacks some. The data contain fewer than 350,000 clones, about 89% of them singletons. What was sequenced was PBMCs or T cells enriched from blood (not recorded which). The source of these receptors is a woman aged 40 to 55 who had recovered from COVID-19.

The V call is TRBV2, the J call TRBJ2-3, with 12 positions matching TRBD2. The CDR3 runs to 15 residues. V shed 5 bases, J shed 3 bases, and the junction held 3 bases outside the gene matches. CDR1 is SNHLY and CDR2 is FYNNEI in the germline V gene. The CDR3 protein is CASSLAGGPTDTQYF. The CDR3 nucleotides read TGTGCCAGCAGTCTAGCGGGAGGGCCGACAGATACGCAGTATTTT.

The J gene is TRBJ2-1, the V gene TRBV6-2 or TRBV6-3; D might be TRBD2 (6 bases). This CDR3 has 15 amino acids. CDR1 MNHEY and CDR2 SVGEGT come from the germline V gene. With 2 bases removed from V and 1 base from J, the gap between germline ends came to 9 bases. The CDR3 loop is CASSYLTRSYNEQFF. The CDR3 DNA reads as TGTGCCAGCAGTTACCTGACTAGGTCCTACAATGAGCAGTTCTTC.

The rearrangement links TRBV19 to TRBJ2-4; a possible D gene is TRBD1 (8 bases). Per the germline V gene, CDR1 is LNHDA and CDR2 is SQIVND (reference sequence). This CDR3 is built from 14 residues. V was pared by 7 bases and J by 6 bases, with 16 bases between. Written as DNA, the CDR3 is TGTGCCAGTATCGGGGGGACAGGAGGAAACATTCAGTACTTC. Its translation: CASIGGTGGNIQYF.

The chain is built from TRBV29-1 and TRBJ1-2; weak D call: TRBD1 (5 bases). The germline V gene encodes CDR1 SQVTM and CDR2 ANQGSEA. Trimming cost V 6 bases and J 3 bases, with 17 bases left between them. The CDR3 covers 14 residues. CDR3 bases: TGCAGCGTATACCGACATGACAGATACTATGGCTACACCTTC. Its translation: CSVYRHDRYYGYTF.

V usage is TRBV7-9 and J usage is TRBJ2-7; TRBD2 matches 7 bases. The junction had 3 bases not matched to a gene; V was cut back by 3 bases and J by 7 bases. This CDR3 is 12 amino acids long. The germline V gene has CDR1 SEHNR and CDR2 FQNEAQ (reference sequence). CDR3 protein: CASSFLGGEQYF. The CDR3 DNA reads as TGTGCCAGCAGCTTCCTCGGGGGGGAGCAGTACTTC.

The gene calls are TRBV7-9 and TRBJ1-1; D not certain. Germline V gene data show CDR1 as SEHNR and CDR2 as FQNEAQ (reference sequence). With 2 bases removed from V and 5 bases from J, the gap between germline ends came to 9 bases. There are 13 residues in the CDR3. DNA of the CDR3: TGTGCCAGCAGCTTATTCAGAGGAACTGAAGCTTTCTTT. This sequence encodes CASSLFRGTEAFF.

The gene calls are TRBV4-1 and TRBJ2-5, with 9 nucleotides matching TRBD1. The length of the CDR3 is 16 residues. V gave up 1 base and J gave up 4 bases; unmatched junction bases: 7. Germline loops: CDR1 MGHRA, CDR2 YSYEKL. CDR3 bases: TGCGCCAGCAGCCAAGGGGGACAGGGATTGATAGAGACCCAGTACTTC. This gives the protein CASSQGGQGLIETQYF.

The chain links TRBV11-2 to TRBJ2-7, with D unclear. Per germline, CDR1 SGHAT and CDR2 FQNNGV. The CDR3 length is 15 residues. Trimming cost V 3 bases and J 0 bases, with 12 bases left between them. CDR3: CASSFFWPDSYEQYF. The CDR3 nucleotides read TGTGCCAGCAGCTTCTTCTGGCCTGACTCCTACGAGCAGTACTTC.

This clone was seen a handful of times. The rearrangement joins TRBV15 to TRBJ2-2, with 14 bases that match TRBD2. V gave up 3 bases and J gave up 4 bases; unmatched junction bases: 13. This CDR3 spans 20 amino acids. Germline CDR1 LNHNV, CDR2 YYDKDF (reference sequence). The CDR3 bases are TGTGCCACCAGCAGTGGGATTACCGGGACTAGCGGGGGTTTCACCGGGGAGCTGTTTTTT. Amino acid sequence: CATSSGITGTSGGFTGELFF.

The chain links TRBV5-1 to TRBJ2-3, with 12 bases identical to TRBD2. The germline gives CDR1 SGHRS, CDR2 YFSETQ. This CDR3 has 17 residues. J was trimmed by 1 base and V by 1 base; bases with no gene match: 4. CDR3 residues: CASSLTLAGGGTDTQYF. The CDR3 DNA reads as TGCGCCAGCAGCTTGACACTAGCGGGGGGCGGCACAGATACGCAGTATTTT.

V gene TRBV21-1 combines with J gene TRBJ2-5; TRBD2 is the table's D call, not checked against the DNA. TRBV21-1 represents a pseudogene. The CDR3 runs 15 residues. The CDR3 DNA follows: TGTGCCAGCAGCAAAGTTCCTAGCGGGAGTGAGACCCAGTACTTC. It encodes CASSKVPSGSETQYF.

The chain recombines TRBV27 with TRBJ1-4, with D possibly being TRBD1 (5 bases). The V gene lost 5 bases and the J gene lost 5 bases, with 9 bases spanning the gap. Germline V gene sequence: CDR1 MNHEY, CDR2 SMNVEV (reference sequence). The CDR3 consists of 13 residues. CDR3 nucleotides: TGTGCCAGCAGTGCCAGACAGAATGAAAAACTGTTTTTT. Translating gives CASSARQNEKLFF.

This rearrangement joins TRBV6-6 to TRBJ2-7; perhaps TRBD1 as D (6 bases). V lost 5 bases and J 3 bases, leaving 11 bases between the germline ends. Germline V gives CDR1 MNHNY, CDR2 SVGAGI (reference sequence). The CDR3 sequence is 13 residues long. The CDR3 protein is CASSPRTVYEQYF. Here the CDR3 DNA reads TGTGCCAGCAGTCCCCGGACAGTCTACGAGCAGTACTTC.

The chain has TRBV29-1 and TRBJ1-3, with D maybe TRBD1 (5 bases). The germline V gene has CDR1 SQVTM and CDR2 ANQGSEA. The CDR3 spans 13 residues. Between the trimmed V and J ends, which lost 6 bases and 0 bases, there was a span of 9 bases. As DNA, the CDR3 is TGCAGCGTACAGGAGACCTCTGGAAACACCATATATTTT. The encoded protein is CSVQETSGNTIYF.